A single sample gave rise to the 20 T cell receptor beta chains below, sequenced in a study of blood T cell repertoires in COVID-19. Clones were sequenced by immunoSEQ multiplex PCR, and TCRdb holds only the in-frame ones, with some missing. The sample lists about 160,000 clones, around 82% occurring once. Sequenced input: PBMCs or T cells enriched from blood (not recorded which). Source of these receptors: a man in his 60s who had recovered from COVID-19.

This clone was seen only a few times. The chain joins TRBV6-5 to TRBJ1-3; no reliable D call. From germline, CDR1 is MNHEY and CDR2 SVGAGI. CDR3 length: 13 residues. Trimming took off 2 bases at V and 3 bases at J, with 5 bases between the two ends. The CDR3 sequence is CASSYPGGNTIYF. CDR3 bases: TGTGCCAGCAGTTACCCAGGTGGAAACACCATATATTTT.

The rearrangement joins TRBV5-1 to TRBJ2-5; D might be TRBD2 (7 bases). CDR3 size: 17 residues. Trimming took off 0 bases at V and 5 bases at J, with 20 bases between the two ends. The germline V gene encodes CDR1 SGHRS and CDR2 YFSETQ. The CDR3 here is CASSLALGGAYRETQYF. CDR3 nucleotide sequence: TGCGCCAGCAGCTTGGCCCTTGGGGGGGCTTATAGGGAGACCCAGTACTTC.

CDR3 amino acids: CSASAYTLHRDISYEQYF. In DNA, the CDR3 is TGCAGTGCTAGTGCCTATACCCTCCACCGGGACATTTCCTACGAGCAGTACTTC. The J gene is TRBJ2-7, the V gene TRBV20-1, with D perhaps TRBD1 (6 bases). V was cut by 3 bases and J by 1 base, with 25 bases left in between. The length of the CDR3 is 18 residues. Per the germline V gene, CDR1 is DFQATT and CDR2 is SNEGSKA (reference sequence).

The chain carries TRBV6-5 and TRBJ2-7; 10 bases align to TRBD2. CDR1 and CDR2 (germline): MNHEY, SVGAGI. V shed 4 bases and J 4 bases; nucleotides not matched to a gene: 10. The CDR3 sequence is 16 residues long. CDR3 protein: CASSSESGRARYEQYF. CDR3 coding DNA: TGTGCCAGCAGTTCCGAAAGCGGGAGGGCCAGGTACGAGCAGTACTTC.

The chain uses TRBV7-3 and TRBJ2-1; 9 bases are shared with TRBD2. V lost 6 bases and J lost 6; bases outside the gene matches: 9. Germline V gene data show CDR1 as SGHTA and CDR2 as FQGTGA. The CDR3 contains 15 residues. This CDR3 reads CASRSRTSDGNEQFF. For the CDR3, the DNA is TGTGCCAGCAGATCCCGGACTAGCGACGGCAATGAGCAGTTCTTC.

This CDR3 reads CASSLLGAETQYF. CDR3 in DNA: TGTGCCAGCAGCTTATTAGGGGCAGAGACCCAGTACTTC. The rearrangement uses TRBV7-3 and TRBJ2-5, with D possibly being TRBD1 (5 bases). The CDR3 extends over 13 amino acids. The germline V gene has CDR1 SGHTA and CDR2 FQGTGA. V lost 2 bases to trimming and J lost 4 bases, with 8 bases between them. The full variable domain, in which reference TRBV7-3 and TRBJ2-5 provide the parts outside the CDR3, is GAGVSQTPSNKVTEKGKYVELRCDPISGHTALYWYRQSLGQGPEFLIYFQGTGAADDSGLPNDRFFAVRPEGSVSTLKIQRTERGDSAVYLCASSLLGAETQYFGPGTRLLVL.

The chain is built from TRBV5-1 and TRBJ2-2; no clear D. Between the trimmed V and J ends, which lost 0 bases and 0 bases, there was a span of 6 bases. Germline CDR1 reads SGHRS; CDR2 reads YFSETQ. The CDR3 totals 15 residues. CDR3 in amino acids: CASSLATANTGELFF. The CDR3, as DNA: TGCGCCAGCAGCTTGGCCACAGCGAACACCGGGGAGCTGTTTTTT.

This chain links TRBV12-3 or TRBV12-4 with TRBJ2-7; the D is unclear. V was clipped by 0 bases and J by 6 bases, with 3 bases between them. The CDR3 runs 11 residues. The DNA for the CDR3 is TGTGCCAGCAGTTTAGCCGTCGAGCAGTACTTC. Amino acids: CASSLAVEQYF.

The rearrangement joins TRBV18 to TRBJ1-2; tentatively, D is TRBD1 (5 bases). The CDR3 extends over 18 amino acids. Germline V gene sequence: CDR1 KGHSH, CDR2 LQKENI. V dropped 1 base and J dropped 4 bases, with 22 bases sitting between them. The CDR3 region is CASSPQGINRPNSYGYTF. The CDR3 DNA reads as TGTGCCAGCTCACCACAGGGGATTAACAGGCCAAATAGCTATGGCTACACCTTC.

The V gene is TRBV19, the J gene TRBJ1-2, with D perhaps TRBD1 (5 bases). The CDR3 sequence is 14 residues long. V shed 4 bases and J shed 2 bases, with 11 bases lying between them. CDR1 is LNHDA, CDR2 SQIVND, per germline (reference sequence). In DNA, the CDR3 is TGTGCCAGTAGTAGATTGACAGCCAACTATGGCTACACCTTC. Translated, it gives CASSRLTANYGYTF.

The CDR3 loop is CASSLTGEFGQPQHF. The CDR3 region has the DNA TGTGCCAGCAGCTTGACCGGGGAGTTCGGTCAGCCCCAGCATTTT. The rearrangement uses TRBV7-3 and TRBJ1-5; no clear D. V lost 3 bases and J 6 bases, leaving 15 bases between the germline ends. The CDR3 has 15 residues. The germline V gene encodes CDR1 SGHTA and CDR2 FQGTGA.

The chain combines TRBV5-1 with TRBJ1-2, with 12 bases aligning to TRBD1. This CDR3 spans 15 amino acids. Germline V lookup: CDR1 SGHRS, CDR2 YFSETQ. V lost 4 bases and J lost 9; bases outside the gene matches: 10. DNA for the CDR3: TGCGCCAGCAGCACGGTGGGGACAGGGGGCGAGAGCTACACCTTC. Translated, it gives CASSTVGTGGESYTF.

The chain employs TRBV6-1 and TRBJ1-5; D is uncertain. V was clipped by 3 bases and J by 5 bases, with 11 bases between them. Germline CDR1 reads MNHNS; CDR2 reads SASEGT. The CDR3 runs to 14 residues. The CDR3, as DNA: TGTGCCAGCAGTGAGGCCAGGCCCGATCAGCCCCAGCATTTT. Translation: CASSEARPDQPQHF.

The V call is TRBV7-3, the J call TRBJ2-3, with 7 bases that match TRBD2. J gave up 2 bases and V 5 bases, and 10 bases lay outside the gene matches. CDR3 length: 16 amino acids. Germline V CDR1 and CDR2: SGHTA, FQGTGA. CDR3 amino acids: CASSRIGGTNTDTQYF. CDR3 nucleotide sequence: TGTGCCAGCAGCCGAATCGGGGGGACCAACACAGATACGCAGTATTTT. Together with reference TRBV7-3 and TRBJ2-3, the CDR3 gives the full variable domain: GAGVSQTPSNKVTEKGKYVELRCDPISGHTALYWYRQSLGQGPEFLIYFQGTGAADDSGLPNDRFFAVRPEGSVSTLKIQRTERGDSAVYLCASSRIGGTNTDTQYFGPGTRLTVL.

The CDR3 sequence: CASSPTPIAGYNEQFF. Here the CDR3 DNA reads TGTGCCAGCAGTCCCACCCCGATAGCGGGATACAATGAGCAGTTCTTC. The chain employs TRBV27 and TRBJ2-1; 8 positions agree with TRBD2. The CDR3 extends over 16 amino acids. V was clipped by 5 bases and J by 4 bases; unmatched bases: 10. The germline gives CDR1 MNHEY, CDR2 SMNVEV (reference sequence).

This clone was picked up one time. The chain's CDR3 is CASSSSTGTSGRDEQFF. CDR3 bases: TGTGCCAGCAGCTCCTCAACCGGGACTAGCGGGAGAGATGAGCAGTTCTTC. The genes are TRBV7-3 and TRBJ2-1, with 14 bases fitting TRBD2. The V segment lost 4 bases and the J segment 8 bases; nucleotides outside the gene matches: 10. The CDR3 loop spans 17 amino acids. Looked up from germline, CDR1 is SGHTA and CDR2 is FQGTGA.

V gene TRBV10-2 combines with J gene TRBJ1-6; D perhaps matches TRBD1 (5 bases). Trimming shortened V by 6 bases and J by 4 bases, and 16 bases separated the two germline ends. The germline CDR1 and CDR2 sequences are WSHSY and SAAADI. The CDR3 covers 16 residues. CDR3 DNA: TGCGCCAGCAGCAAGGACACACGGGGGTATAATTCACCCCTCCACTTT. It is translated as CASSKDTRGYNSPLHF.

Only a few counts were recorded for this clone. The chain employs TRBV27 and TRBJ1-5; the D is unclear. V shed 1 base and J shed 0 bases, with 16 bases lying between them. This CDR3 contains 18 residues. CDR1 MNHEY and CDR2 SMNVEV come from the germline V gene (reference sequence). In nucleotides, the CDR3 is TGTGCCAGCAGTTTATTACCACCCCGCGAATATAGCAATCAGCCCCAGCATTTT. Protein: CASSLLPPREYSNQPQHF.

Only one count was recorded for this clone. CDR3 amino acids: CASFYRSGGASDTQYF. The CDR3 DNA sequence: TGTGCCAGCTTTTACCGTAGCGGGGGGGCCTCAGATACGCAGTATTTT. The V and J genes are TRBV28 and TRBJ2-3, with 11 bases lining up with TRBD2. V shed 8 bases and J 4 bases; nucleotides not matched to a gene: 11. CDR1 and CDR2 from the germline V gene are MDHEN and SYDVKM. This CDR3 comprises 16 residues.

The chain couples TRBV7-2 to TRBJ1-3; D is uncertain. V was cut by 2 bases and J by 0 bases, with 11 bases left in between. Germline V lookup: CDR1 SGHTA, CDR2 FQGNSA. The CDR3 is 16 residues long. The CDR3 protein is CASSLNAGLSGNTIYF. The CDR3 nucleotides are TGTGCCAGCAGCTTAAACGCAGGTCTCTCTGGAAACACCATATATTTT.